This entry concerns a single TCR beta chain. The sample originates from a study of T cells after yellow fever vaccination. Whole-study context: Fractions low in cell number were prepared with SMART-Seq v4 Ultra Low Input.

TCRdb itself ran the 5' RACE reads through MiXCR, one entry per CDR3 protein. The sample includes 620,000 or so distinct CDR3 sequences, about a sixth of them seen just once. The material sequenced was PBMCs, taken 5 days after the first yellow fever vaccination. The sequence was collected from a young man who received the YFV17D yellow fever vaccine.

The CDR3 sequence is CASSQEGRLRAEAFF. DNA of the CDR3: TGCGCCAGCAGCCAAGAAGGACGGCTTAGGGCTGAAGCTTTCTTT. J is TRBJ1-1 and V is TRBV4-1; unclear D gene. The CDR3 length is 15 residues. Per germline, CDR1 MGHRA and CDR2 YSYEKL. Trimming took off 0 bases at V and 6 bases at J, with 14 bases between the two ends.